Below are 18 T cell receptor beta chains sequenced from a single sample in a study of OX40 agonist ivuxolimab in advanced cancers. The method was immunoSEQ multiplex PCR; TCRdb's version includes in-frame clones alone and lacks a portion of them. The profile shows about 96,000 clones, roughly 87% of them singletons. Sequences were derived from CD4+ or CD8+ T cells sorted from blood, sampled in a trial of the OX40 agonist ivuxolimab. Source of these receptors: an adult with an advanced solid tumor such as melanoma, head and neck, liver or kidney cancer.

A few counts support this clone. The rearrangement joins TRBV7-9 to TRBJ2-7; unclear D gene. The CDR3 consists of 11 residues. Germline V CDR1 and CDR2: SEHNR, FQNEAQ (reference sequence). With 10 bases removed from V and 3 bases from J, the gap between germline ends came to 10 bases. CDR3 region: CAIDRNYEQYF. DNA for the CDR3: TGTGCCATCGATAGGAACTACGAGCAGTACTTC. The variable domain in full, completed from reference TRBV7-9 and TRBJ2-7, reads DTGVSQNPRHKITKRGQNVTFRCDPISEHNRLYWYRQTLGQGPEFLTYFQNEAQLEKSRLLSDRFSAERPKGSFSTLEIQRTEQGDSAMYLCAIDRNYEQYFGPGTRLTVT.

The chain uses TRBV4-2 and TRBJ2-3; a possible D gene is TRBD2 (5 bases). The CDR3 runs to 16 residues. Germline CDR1 and CDR2: LGHNA and YNFKEQ. The V end was cut by 2 bases, the J end by 0 bases, with 12 bases between. The CDR3 sequence: CASSQMDFPSTDTQYF. The DNA for the CDR3 is TGTGCCAGCAGCCAAATGGACTTCCCTAGCACAGATACGCAGTATTTT.

V is TRBV6-4 and J is TRBJ2-2, with TRBD1 as a possible D gene (6 bases). Germline lookup yields CDR1 MRHNA and CDR2 SNTAGT. The CDR3 totals 16 residues. The ends were cut back, 4 bases at V and 1 base at J, with 13 bases in the middle. The CDR3 here is CASSVSGVENTGELFF. The CDR3 DNA is TGTGCCAGCAGTGTCTCAGGGGTAGAGAACACCGGGGAGCTGTTTTTT.

This chain links TRBV7-9 with TRBJ2-1; 8 positions agree with TRBD1. This CDR3 is built from 17 residues. The junction had 13 bases not matched to a gene; V was cut back by 2 bases and J by 7 bases. Germline V gene lookup returns CDR1 SEHNR and CDR2 FQNEAQ (reference sequence). The CDR3 sequence: CASSLHRGLAGDNEQFF. The CDR3 bases are TGTGCCAGCAGCTTACACAGGGGGTTAGCCGGGGATAATGAGCAGTTCTTC.

The genes are TRBV11-2 and TRBJ2-5, with 8 bases identical to TRBD2. Germline V lookup: CDR1 SGHAT, CDR2 FQNNGV. The junction had 7 bases not matched to a gene; V was cut back by 5 bases and J by 5 bases. This CDR3 region has 14 residues. The CDR3 DNA follows: TGTGCCAGCAGCCAGGGACTAGACTGGGAGACCCAGTACTTC. This codes for CASSQGLDWETQYF. The variable domain in full, completed from reference TRBV11-2 and TRBJ2-5, reads EAGVAQSPRYKIIEKRQSVAFWCNPISGHATLYWYQQILGQGPKLLIQFQNNGVVDDSQLPKDRFSAERLKGVDSTLKIQPAKLEDSAVYLCASSQGLDWETQYFGPGTRLLVL.

V is TRBV11-2 and J is TRBJ1-1, with 7 positions matching TRBD1. Germline CDR1 and CDR2: SGHAT and FQNNGV. Losses at the gene ends were 5 bases for V and 12 bases for J; bases not matched to a gene: 15. This CDR3 has 14 residues. CDR3 loop: CASSASGGGRGTFF. CDR3 coding DNA: TGTGCCAGCAGCGCCAGTGGGGGCGGCAGGGGGACTTTCTTT.

This chain joins TRBV5-1 and TRBJ1-1; D call uncertain. Trimming removed 1 base at V and 0 bases at J, with 10 bases between. The germline CDR1 and CDR2 sequences are SGHRS and YFSETQ. The CDR3 contains 15 residues. DNA for the CDR3: TGCGCCAGCAGCTTGTTCGGACCCATGAACACTGAAGCTTTCTTT. Its translation: CASSLFGPMNTEAFF. The full variable domain, its missing parts supplied by reference TRBV5-1 and TRBJ1-1, is KAGVTQTPRYLIKTRGQQVTLSCSPISGHRSVSWYQQTPGQGLQFLFEYFSETQRNKGNFPGRFSGRQFSNSRSEMNVSTLELGDSALYLCASSLFGPMNTEAFFGQGTRLTVV.

The J gene is TRBJ2-7, the V gene TRBV10-3, with D tentatively TRBD2 (5 bases). Trimming took off 0 bases at V and 6 bases at J, with 12 bases between the two ends. CDR3 length: 14 residues. The germline CDR1 and CDR2 sequences are ENHRY and SYGVKD. The CDR3: CAISESPSEGEQYF. The CDR3 DNA follows: TGTGCCATCAGTGAGTCCCCTTCCGAGGGCGAGCAGTACTTC.

This rearrangement joins TRBV4-2 to TRBJ2-4; possible D gene TRBD2, 5 bases. The CDR3 runs 15 residues. Germline CDR1 is LGHNA and CDR2 is YNFKEQ. V lost 1 base and J 6 bases, leaving 13 bases between the germline ends. Here the CDR3 DNA reads TGTGCCAGCAGCCAAGTGGCTATAGGAGGAAACATTCAGTACTTC. Translation gives CASSQVAIGGNIQYF.

This CDR3 is CASSLVREQFF. The CDR3 DNA reads as TGTGCCAGCAGCTTAGTACGGGAGCAGTTCTTC. V and J are TRBV7-2 and TRBJ2-1; unclear D gene. In germline, CDR1 is SGHTA, CDR2 FQGNSA. This CDR3 region has 11 residues. Trimming cost V 1 base and J 10 bases, with 5 bases left between them.

V usage is TRBV30 and J usage is TRBJ1-1; D is unresolved. Germline CDR1 reads GTSNPN; CDR2 reads SVGIG (reference sequence). The V end was cut by 2 bases, the J end by 3 bases, with 10 bases between. The CDR3 contains 13 residues. Written as DNA, the CDR3 is TGTGCCTGGAGTCAAGTCGAGGACACTGAAGCTTTCTTT. Its translation: CAWSQVEDTEAFF.

The rearrangement uses TRBV19 and TRBJ2-1, with 7 bases matching TRBD1. The V segment lost 4 bases and the J segment 2 bases; nucleotides outside the gene matches: 8. The CDR3 totals 16 residues. In germline, CDR1 is LNHDA, CDR2 SQIVND (reference sequence). Here the CDR3 DNA reads TGTGCCAGTAGTAAAGGGGGCTCGTTCCCCTACAATGAGCAGTTCTTC. Translated: CASSKGGSFPYNEQFF.

DNA of the CDR3: TGTGCCAGCAGCTTGGTTAGTGGGGAAAAACTGTTTTTT. Protein sequence: CASSLVSGEKLFF. The chain links TRBV5-4 to TRBJ1-4; D gene uncertain. The CDR3 totals 13 residues. V lost 0 bases and J 8 bases, leaving 8 bases between the germline ends. Germline loops: CDR1 SGHNT, CDR2 YYREEE (reference sequence).

The CDR3 DNA reads as TGTGCCAGTAGTATTGACGCCGGGGAGCTGTTTTTT. Residues: CASSIDAGELFF. J is TRBJ2-2 and V is TRBV19; D unclear. The CDR3 extends over 12 amino acids. V lost 3 bases to trimming and J lost 6 bases, with 5 bases between them. Germline V gene data show CDR1 as LNHDA and CDR2 as SQIVND (reference sequence).

V is TRBV7-2 and J is TRBJ2-3, with D unclear. Per the germline V gene, CDR1 is SGHTA and CDR2 is FQGNSA. V dropped 1 base and J dropped 4 bases, with 6 bases sitting between them. CDR3 size: 13 residues. CDR3 in amino acids: CASSLEGPDTQYF. The CDR3, as DNA: TGTGCCAGCAGCTTAGAGGGCCCAGATACGCAGTATTTT.

The CDR3 loop reads CASSFTGGSGIEQFF. DNA of the CDR3: TGTGCCAGCAGCTTCACAGGCGGGAGCGGTATTGAGCAGTTCTTC. The chain links TRBV5-4 to TRBJ2-1; 7 nucleotides align to TRBD2. CDR3 size: 15 residues. After removal of 2 bases from V and 9 bases from J, the junction contained 11 bases not matched to a gene. Germline loops: CDR1 SGHNT, CDR2 YYREEE (reference sequence). The whole variable domain, filled in from reference TRBV5-4 and TRBJ2-1, reads ETGVTQSPTHLIKTRGQQVTLRCSSQSGHNTVSWYQQALGQGPQFIFQYYREEENGRGNFPPRFSGLQFPNYSSELNVNALELDDSALYLCASSFTGGSGIEQFFGPGTRLTVL.

V is TRBV27 and J is TRBJ2-1; 9 bases line up with TRBD2. The germline V gene has CDR1 MNHEY and CDR2 SMNVEV (reference sequence). The J segment lost 5 bases and the V segment lost 4 bases, leaving 9 bases of the junction unmatched. The CDR3 loop spans 16 amino acids. The DNA of the CDR3 is TGTGCCAGCAGTTCCTTTTTAGCGGGAGCTCACAATGAGCAGTTCTTC. Its translation is CASSSFLAGAHNEQFF.

This chain uses TRBV7-2 with TRBJ2-7; D is perhaps TRBD2 (6 bases). Germline CDR1 reads SGHTA; CDR2 reads FQGNSA. Deletions cut 1 base from V and 9 bases from J, with 13 bases between. The length of the CDR3 is 13 residues. This CDR3 is CASSLDHAGGQYF. DNA for the CDR3: TGTGCCAGCAGCTTAGATCACGCCGGGGGGCAGTACTTC. The variable domain in full, completed from reference TRBV7-2 and TRBJ2-7, reads GAGVSQSPSNKVTEKGKDVELRCDPISGHTALYWYRQSLGQGLEFLIYFQGNSAPDKSGLPSDRFSAERTGGSVSTLTIQRTQQEDSAVYLCASSLDHAGGQYFGPGTRLTVT.